What follows are 14 T cell receptor beta chains derived from one specimen sequenced in a study of blood T cells in healthy people across ages. It was with a sample-barcoded 5' primer and a J-beta primer mix that a second PCR of about 6 to 12 cycles was run. TCRdb passed the 5' RACE reads through MiXCR, listing each CDR3 protein once. The profile shows about 760,000 distinct CDR3 sequences, 56% of them singletons. The material sequenced was blood. The receptors here all came from a man in his forties in good health.

The chain recombines TRBV7-3 with TRBJ1-2, with 7 bases that match TRBD1. The CDR3 is 14 amino acids. Germline V gives CDR1 SGHTA, CDR2 FQGTGA. V lost 1 base to trimming and J lost 8 bases; unmatched junction nucleotides: 7. The CDR3 is CASSLMGTALGYTF. CDR3 DNA: TGTGCCAGCAGCTTAATGGGGACAGCTCTGGGCTACACCTTC.

The chain links TRBV27 to TRBJ2-3; no firm D call. The CDR3 sequence is 16 residues long. CDR1 and CDR2 from the germline V gene are MNHEY and SMNVEV (reference sequence). The V gene lost 0 bases and the J gene lost 0 bases, with 10 bases spanning the gap. The chain's CDR3 is CASSLSLAVSTDTQYF. The CDR3 nucleotides are TGTGCCAGCAGTTTATCGTTGGCGGTTAGCACAGATACGCAGTATTTT.

This chain uses TRBV2 with TRBJ1-5; D possibly corresponds to TRBD1 (5 bases). This CDR3 spans 15 amino acids. V gave up 9 bases and J gave up 1 base, with 16 bases separating them. Looked up from germline, CDR1 is SNHLY and CDR2 is FYNNEI. The DNA of the CDR3 is TGTGCCAGGGGGGGGGAGGGTATCAGCAATCAGCCCCAGCATTTT. Amino acids: CARGGEGISNQPQHF. Full variable domain (remainder filled in from reference TRBV2 and TRBJ1-5): EPEVTQTPSHQVTQMGQEVILRCVPISNHLYFYWYRQILGQKVEFLVSFYNNEISEKSEIFDDQFSVERPDGSNFTLKIRSTKLEDSAMYFCARGGEGISNQPQHFGDGTRLSIL.

This sequence joins TRBV10-3 and TRBJ2-3, with TRBD2 as a possible D gene (5 bases). CDR1 ENHRY and CDR2 SYGVKD come from the germline V gene. The CDR3 runs 16 residues. The V end lost 5 bases, the J end lost 0 bases, and 15 bases lay between the germline ends. CDR3 DNA sequence: TGTGCCATCAGTCACCCCGGGCGGACTAGCACAGATACGCAGTATTTT. Translated: CAISHPGRTSTDTQYF.

The chain employs TRBV9 and TRBJ2-1; 9 bases agree with TRBD2. Matching the DNA end better, TRBJ2-7 makes the J call doubtful. Germline V gene lookup returns CDR1 SGDLS and CDR2 YYNGEE. The CDR3 has 15 amino acids. The CDR3 DNA reads TGTGCCAGCAGCTCCCGACTAGCGGTTTACAATGAGCAGTACTTC. This codes for CASSSRLAVYNEQYF.

V is TRBV4-2 and J is TRBJ1-6; D ambiguous. CDR3 length: 16 amino acids. With 5 bases removed from V and 4 bases from J, the gap between germline ends came to 15 bases. Looked up from germline, CDR1 is LGHNA and CDR2 is YNFKEQ. The CDR3 spells CASSVAKAKYNSPLHF. CDR3 in DNA: TGTGCCAGCAGCGTGGCCAAGGCAAAATATAATTCACCCCTCCACTTT.

The chain uses TRBV28 and TRBJ2-7; 7 bases match TRBD1. CDR1 and CDR2 (germline): MDHEN, SYDVKM. The CDR3 sequence is 12 residues long. V was pared by 8 bases and J by 6 bases, with 7 bases of the junction left unmatched. CDR3 region: CASGTGVGEQYF. As DNA, the CDR3 is TGTGCCAGCGGCACAGGGGTGGGCGAGCAGTACTTC.

This rearrangement joins TRBV6-2 or TRBV6-3 to TRBJ2-3; 10 bases line up with TRBD2. The junction had 9 bases not matched to a gene; V was cut back by 2 bases and J by 1 base. The CDR3 is 18 residues long. Germline CDR1 is MNHEY and CDR2 is SVGEGT. Here the CDR3 reads CASSYEISGRRGTDTQYF. The CDR3 nucleotides are TGTGCCAGCAGTTACGAGATTAGCGGGAGGCGGGGCACAGATACGCAGTATTTT.

The rearrangement joins TRBV14 to TRBJ2-7; 8 bases map to TRBD2. The germline V gene encodes CDR1 SGHDN and CDR2 FVKESK. After removal of 6 bases from V and 6 bases from J, the junction contained 13 bases not matched to a gene. This CDR3 contains 15 residues. CDR3 sequence (DNA): TGTGCCAGCAGACGAAGCGGGAGAGCTCCCCGCGAGCAGTACTTC. Its protein product is CASRRSGRAPREQYF.

The chain carries TRBV2 and TRBJ2-6, with D tentatively TRBD1 (6 bases). Deletions cut 8 bases from V and 7 bases from J, with 12 bases between. The CDR3 length is 13 residues. CDR1 is SNHLY and CDR2 is FYNNEI in the germline V gene. The chain's CDR3 is CASDRWAANVLTF. In nucleotides, the CDR3 is TGTGCCAGCGACAGGTGGGCTGCCAACGTCCTGACTTTC.

The chain employs TRBV6-1 and TRBJ2-3; 10 bases are a match to TRBD2. With 7 bases clipped from V and 5 bases from J, the junction kept 24 bases outside the gene matches. The CDR3 extends over 20 amino acids. Germline CDR1 MNHNS, CDR2 SASEGT. CDR3 nucleotide sequence: TGTGCCAGCAAAGAACACCAAAGGCCCTATCTAGCGGGAGTTGAAGATACGCAGTATTTT. Its protein is CASKEHQRPYLAGVEDTQYF.

The chain carries TRBV6-5 and TRBJ2-7; 10 bases line up with TRBD2. The DNA end favors TRBJ2-5, so the J call may be wrong. The CDR3 loop spans 18 amino acids. Germline CDR1 is MNHEY and CDR2 is SVGAGI. This chain's CDR3 is CASSYHRSASGSSETQYF. The DNA for the CDR3 is TGTGCCAGCAGTTACCACCGCTCGGCTAGCGGGAGTTCAGAGACCCAGTACTTC.

Points on this clonotype: An end of the junction differs from the germline gene, which may be a read error. The chain uses TRBV24-1 and TRBJ2-1; 11 bases agree with TRBD1. The CDR3 loop spans 16 amino acids. CDR1 is KGHDR and CDR2 is SFDVKD in the germline V gene. The CDR3 region has the DNA TGTGCCACCAGGGATTCCGGACAGGGGGCCAGCAATGAGCAGTTCTTC. Protein product: CATRDSGQGASNEQFF.

The chain couples TRBV28 to TRBJ2-1, with 7 positions matching TRBD1. The CDR3 loop spans 14 amino acids. Germline assignment: CDR1 MDHEN and CDR2 SYDVKM. With V trimmed by 2 bases and J by 7 bases, 5 bases remained unmatched. The DNA for the CDR3 is TGTGCCAGCAGTTTACCGGGGACAGCTAATGAGCAGTTCTTC. Protein sequence: CASSLPGTANEQFF. Based on the CDR3 plus reference TRBV28 and TRBJ2-1, the full variable domain is DVKVTQSSRYLVKRTGEKVFLECVQDMDHENMFWYRQDPGLGLRLIYFSYDVKMKEKGDIPEGYSVSREKKERFSLILESASTNQTSMYLCASSLPGTANEQFFGPGTRLTVL.